This T cell receptor (gamma chain) was profiled in a study of γδ T cells in repeated Plasmodium falciparum infection. As for this clone: No antigen is known for it. With only one base between it and a far larger clone, this is likely a read error. Other nucleotide sequences from this sample produce the same CDR3.

Flow sorting of PBMC yielded separate Vgamma9/Vdelta2+ and Vdelta2-negative gammadelta T cell populations for bulk repertoire analysis. Study outcomes and limitations: Repeated controlled infections reportedly drove waves of new clonotype selection in Vdelta2-negative, mostly Vdelta1+, gammadelta repertoires. One small rural Malian village, predominantly a single ethnic group, supplied the cohort. Vdelta2-negative gammadelta repertoires appeared less diverse and less shared in Malian than Australian children. Vgamma9/Vdelta2+ repertoires stayed stably polyclonal over time and infection.

Trimming at V came to 11 bases and at J to 12 bases, leaving 16 bases not matched to a gene. Germline loops: CDR1 EGSTGY, CDR2 YDSYTSSV. The CDR3 has 11 residues. TCRdb re-processed the multiplex PCR reads using CATT. The profile shows about 26,000 gamma-chain clones, 3% of them singletons. This sequence joins TRGV4 and TRGJ1 or TRGJ2. No J segment appears in TCRdb, so it was assigned here by matching the sequence to germline. The receptor comes from a pool of human donors (malaria-infected and uninfected, not separated). The sequencing input was gamma-delta T cells from blood. The CDR3 sequence: CAIGGTFLKLF. The CDR3 nucleotides read TGTGCCATCGGTGGGACCTTTTTGAAACTCTTT.